This T cell receptor (beta chain) was recovered during a study of cytomegalovirus exposure and HLA in healthy donors. As to this clone: The antigen is undetermined.

Overall study results and limits: For TCR beta chains, V- and J-gene trimming was later linked to a missense DCLRE1C variant. Generally TCR sequences proved uncommon, though certain public TCRs appeared in numerous donors. Later analysis showed most CMV-associated TCR beta chains appearing HLA-restricted.

The PCR contained 60 Vbeta and 13 Jbeta primers. The protocol was immunoSEQ multiplex PCR, while the TCRdb copy is restricted to in-frame clones and leaves out a portion. The sample carries over 150,000 clones, over 60% recorded once. What was sequenced was PBMCs. The TCR sequence derives from a woman aged 40 to 55 in good health and CMV-seronegative.

This chain's CDR3 is CSVVGALTSGIKASSTDTQYF. CDR3 nucleotide sequence: TGCAGCGTTGTGGGCGCCCTGACTAGCGGGATTAAAGCCTCTAGCACAGATACGCAGTATTTT. This chain joins TRBV29-1 and TRBJ2-3; 11 nucleotides line up with TRBD2. The germline gives CDR1 SQVTM, CDR2 ANQGSEA. The CDR3 totals 21 residues. V was clipped by 4 bases and J by 0 bases; unmatched bases: 21.